This T cell receptor (beta chain) originates from a study of blood T cells in healthy people across ages. The V gene's germline CDR1 is LNHDA and CDR2 SQIVND (reference sequence). V lost 6 bases, J lost 2 bases, and 15 bases lay in between. The CDR3 covers 15 residues. The study drew donors from healthy Caucasian individuals in Russia aged about 6 to 90. Each sample yielded at least 7 million isolated PBMCs. Together with a sample-barcoded 5' primer, a J-beta primer mix was included in a second PCR lasting about 7 to 12 cycles. Every cDNA molecule bore a tag from a template-switch adaptor containing 12 random nucleotides. Paired-end reads containing CDR3 totaled no fewer than 3 million for each sample. MiXCR was run by TCRdb on the 5' RACE reads, yielding one entry per CDR3 protein. The table records about a million distinct CDR3 sequences, 30% to 40% of them present only once.

Sample: blood. The chain carries TRBV19 and TRBJ2-3; D might be TRBD2 (7 bases). The clonotype comes from a man aged 18 to 30 in good health. The CDR3 DNA follows: TGTGCCAGTAGCGTGGCGGGGGCCTACACAGATACGCAGTATTTT. This encodes CASSVAGAYTDTQYF.